These 13 T cell receptor beta chains share one sample of origin, sequenced in a study of T cell changes during pregnancy in multiple sclerosis. Profiling relied on immunoSEQ multiplex PCR, and the TCRdb table lists in-frame clones only, not all of them. The table shows around 61,000 clones, with 80% to 90% occurring only once. The material sequenced was peripheral blood from another person, used as feeder cells. The receptors were gathered from a human donor whose cells served as feeder cells for cultures in a pregnancy study.

The chain links TRBV10-2 to TRBJ1-3, with D perhaps matching TRBD1 (5 bases). The germline V gene has CDR1 WSHSY and CDR2 SAAADI. This CDR3 is built from 14 residues. V was pared by 2 bases and J by 4 bases, with 9 bases between. CDR3 loop: CASSEQGSGNTIYF. The CDR3 DNA is TGCGCCAGCAGTGAGCAGGGATCGGGAAACACCATATATTTT.

The rearrangement links TRBV4-1 to TRBJ1-2, with 9 bases aligning to TRBD1. After removal of 5 bases from V and 4 bases from J, the junction contained 5 bases not matched to a gene. Germline V gives CDR1 MGHRA, CDR2 YSYEKL. CDR3 length: 14 residues. The CDR3 region is CASSMLGQGYGYTF. As DNA, the CDR3 is TGCGCCAGCAGCATGCTGGGACAGGGCTATGGCTACACCTTC.

The genes are TRBV27 and TRBJ2-5, with 8 positions matching TRBD2. This CDR3 has 14 amino acids. The V gene's germline CDR1 is MNHEY and CDR2 SMNVEV (reference sequence). V lost 3 bases and J lost 1; bases outside the gene matches: 1. CDR3 nucleotides: TGTGCCAGCAGTTTCGGGGGGGCCCAAGAGACCCAGTACTTC. It translates to CASSFGGAQETQYF.

This chain connects TRBV7-9 to TRBJ2-5, with TRBD1 identical over 8 bases. V shed 6 bases and J 4 bases; nucleotides not matched to a gene: 7. CDR3 size: 14 residues. Germline CDR1 is SEHNR and CDR2 is FQNEAQ (reference sequence). The chain's CDR3 is CASSFTGGTETQYF. CDR3 nucleotide sequence: TGTGCCAGCAGTTTTACAGGGGGGACAGAGACCCAGTACTTC.

The chain links TRBV5-1 to TRBJ2-5; possible D gene TRBD2, 6 bases. This CDR3 region has 16 residues. CDR1 is SGHRS and CDR2 is YFSETQ in the germline V gene. V gave up 0 bases and J gave up 5 bases, with 17 bases separating them. CDR3 nucleotide sequence: TGCGCCAGCAGCTTGGAGAGCAGGGTGAGCGGGGAGACCCAGTACTTC. Residues: CASSLESRVSGETQYF.

The chain is built from TRBV27 and TRBJ1-1; D gene unclear. Trimming removed 1 base from V and 5 bases from J, with 8 bases in between. This CDR3 has 13 residues. In germline, CDR1 is MNHEY, CDR2 SMNVEV (reference sequence). CDR3 sequence (DNA): TGTGCCAGCAGTTTATGGGGTTGGACTGAAGCTTTCTTT. Translated: CASSLWGWTEAFF.

The chain recombines TRBV15 with TRBJ2-7; the D is unclear. This CDR3 is built from 15 residues. The germline CDR1 and CDR2 sequences are LNHNV and YYDKDF (reference sequence). V lost 5 bases and J lost 3, with 17 bases in between. The CDR3 DNA follows: TGTGCCACCAGCGCATATCGAAGGGATCACTACGAGCAGTACTTC. It encodes CATSAYRRDHYEQYF.

The chain combines TRBV4-1 with TRBJ2-5, with 13 bases matching TRBD2. Germline CDR1 is MGHRA and CDR2 is YSYEKL. V shed 1 base and J 4 bases; nucleotides not matched to a gene: 3. The CDR3 contains 16 residues. The CDR3, as DNA: TGCGCCAGCAGCCAAGGACTAGCGGGGGGCGGAGAGACCCAGTACTTC. Translated, it gives CASSQGLAGGGETQYF.

This chain uses TRBV4-3 with TRBJ1-1; a possible D gene is TRBD1 (5 bases). From germline, CDR1 is LGHNA and CDR2 YSLEER. The CDR3 sequence is 17 residues long. V dropped 1 base and J dropped 5 bases, with 20 bases sitting between them. CDR3 DNA sequence: TGCGCCAGCAGCCAAGCTACGGGACCGGTGTTCAGAACTGAAGCTTTCTTT. Translating it yields CASSQATGPVFRTEAFF.

The chain has TRBV9 and TRBJ2-5, with D possibly being TRBD1 (5 bases). The CDR3 covers 13 residues. Trimming removed 4 bases from V and 1 base from J, with 8 bases in between. Germline V gene data show CDR1 as SGDLS and CDR2 as YYNGEE. CDR3 in amino acids: CASSFQGQETQYF. The CDR3 bases are TGTGCCAGCAGCTTCCAGGGCCAAGAGACCCAGTACTTC.

The J gene is TRBJ1-1, the V gene TRBV19; a possible D gene is TRBD1 (5 bases). Germline assignment: CDR1 LNHDA and CDR2 SQIVND (reference sequence). Trimming removed 6 bases at V and 1 base at J, with 12 bases between. This CDR3 has 14 residues. The CDR3, as DNA: TGTGCCAGTAGCGGTGGACAACCGAACACTGAAGCTTTCTTT. This codes for CASSGGQPNTEAFF.

This chain uses TRBV7-2 with TRBJ1-2, with TRBD1 matching 9 bases. Germline assignment: CDR1 SGHTA and CDR2 FQGNSA. CDR3 length equals 14 residues. Trimming removed 5 bases from V and 7 bases from J; junction bases left unmatched: 8. The CDR3 bases are TGTGCCAGCAGCATAACAGGGGGCTATTCTGGCTACACCTTC. Amino acids: CASSITGGYSGYTF.

The chain recombines TRBV29-1 with TRBJ2-3, with 7 bases that match TRBD2. Germline lookup yields CDR1 SQVTM and CDR2 ANQGSEA. Trimming at V came to 3 bases and at J to 4 bases, leaving 4 bases not matched to a gene. CDR3 size: 13 residues. This CDR3 is CSVEVRGADTQYF. CDR3 sequence (DNA): TGCAGCGTTGAGGTCCGGGGGGCAGATACGCAGTATTTT.